The 5 T cell receptor beta chains below were found in one sample sequenced in a study of graft-versus-host responses after intestinal transplantation. Data came from immunoSEQ multiplex PCR; TCRdb stores just in-frame clones and leaves some out. Of 100,000 or so clones in the sample, roughly 87% were seen once. Their antigens are not known. The source was unstimulated CD4+ T cells sorted from spleen or lymph node cells, collected before transplant. The receptors derive from a human donor who was the organ donor for an intestinal transplant.

Details on this clone: Other nucleotide sequences from this sample produce the same CDR3. CDR3 loop: CASSYGRGLGSGNTIYF. For the CDR3, the DNA is TGTGCCAGTAGTTACGGTAGGGGGCTCGGCTCTGGAAACACCATATATTTT. The V gene is TRBV19, the J gene TRBJ1-3; 7 positions match TRBD1. This CDR3 contains 17 residues. The ends lost 5 bases at V and 0 bases at J; junction bases unmatched: 10. Germline-derived CDR1 and CDR2 are LNHDA and SQIVND (reference sequence).

The rearrangement joins TRBV5-1 to TRBJ1-6; a weak D match, TRBD1 (6 bases). Trimming cost V 4 bases and J 9 bases, with 29 bases left between them. The CDR3 spans 19 residues. Germline CDR1 is SGHRS and CDR2 is YFSETQ. In DNA, the CDR3 is TGCGCCAGCAGCCTCGATGGCTTTGCAGGGACATCTTCTGGTTCACCCCTCCACTTT. Its translation: CASSLDGFAGTSSGSPLHF.

The chain combines TRBV4-1 with TRBJ1-2; D perhaps matches TRBD1 (6 bases). The CDR3 loop spans 16 amino acids. V was trimmed by 0 bases and J by 7 bases, leaving 18 bases between them. CDR1 and CDR2 from the germline V gene are MGHRA and YSYEKL. CDR3 bases: TGCGCCAGCAGCCAAGAGATGGGGATGCAGGGGCTTGGCTACACCTTC. Its translation is CASSQEMGMQGLGYTF.

The rearrangement joins TRBV19 to TRBJ1-4; the D is unclear. Germline V CDR1 and CDR2: LNHDA, SQIVND (reference sequence). This CDR3 contains 15 residues. V was clipped by 3 bases and J by 8 bases, with 16 bases between them. CDR3 nucleotides: TGTGCCAGTAGTATCCTCTTGGACCAGAGCGAAAAACTGTTTTTT. Encoded protein: CASSILLDQSEKLFF.

This rearrangement joins TRBV28 to TRBJ2-2; D not resolved. The germline gives CDR1 MDHEN, CDR2 SYDVKM. The CDR3 runs 14 residues. V was pared by 6 bases and J by 7 bases, with 15 bases between. The CDR3 spells CASRPHGEGGELFF. The CDR3 DNA reads TGTGCCAGCAGACCCCATGGGGAAGGCGGGGAGCTGTTTTTT.